Below, one T cell receptor beta chain is given with its context. The CDR3 contains 13 residues. V gave up 4 bases and J gave up 2 bases, with 11 bases separating them. Germline CDR1 is GTSNPN and CDR2 is SVGIG (reference sequence). Reverse transcription of roughly 0.45 to 1 ug RNA was performed with random hexamers. TCRdb re-analysed the immunoSEQ multiplex PCR reads in MiXCR, keeping a single row per CDR3 protein. This table holds roughly 160,000 distinct CDR3 sequences, about 96% found once. This record belongs to a study of CD8 T cells in Susac syndrome. The V call is TRBV30, the J call TRBJ2-5; possibly TRBD1 for D (5 bases). This receptor was taken from a human donor with Susac syndrome. Sequenced: CD4+ T cells from PBMCs. CDR3 amino acids: CAWKKTAQETQYF. The CDR3 DNA sequence: TGTGCCTGGAAAAAGACAGCGCAAGAGACCCAGTACTTC. The whole variable domain, remainder taken from reference TRBV30 and TRBJ2-5, is SQTIHQWPATLVQPVGSPLSLECTVEGTSNPNLYWYRQAAGRGLQLLFYSVGIGQISSEVPQNLSASRPQDRQFILSSKKLLLSDSGFYLCAWKKTAQETQYFGPGTRLLVL.